Below, 28 T cell receptor beta chains from the same sample are listed, as sequenced in a study of OX40 agonist ivuxolimab in advanced cancers. Here immunoSEQ multiplex PCR was the method, and the copy in TCRdb shows in-frame clones only, minus some. The sample holds approximately 72,000 clones; just over 85% are singletons and the top ten take approximately 0.86%. The sequencing used CD4+ or CD8+ T cells sorted from blood, collected in a trial of the OX40 agonist ivuxolimab. These receptors all stem from an adult with an advanced solid tumor such as melanoma, head and neck, liver or kidney cancer.

The chain links TRBV19 to TRBJ2-2; tentative D call: TRBD1 (5 bases). The germline V gene encodes CDR1 LNHDA and CDR2 SQIVND (reference sequence). This CDR3 has 15 residues. Trimming shortened V by 1 base and J by 1 base, and 7 bases separated the two germline ends. CDR3 in DNA: TGTGCCAGTAGTATAGGTCAGGGGAACACCGGGGAGCTGTTTTTT. Encoded protein: CASSIGQGNTGELFF.

The V call is TRBV30, the J call TRBJ2-5; tentative D call: TRBD1 (6 bases). Deletions cut 3 bases from V and 4 bases from J, with 21 bases between. Germline loops: CDR1 GTSNPN, CDR2 SVGIG (reference sequence). The CDR3 extends over 16 amino acids. The CDR3 loop is CAWSTGIPLGAETQYF. Written as DNA, the CDR3 is TGTGCCTGGAGCACAGGGATCCCCCTCGGTGCAGAGACCCAGTACTTC.

The chain links TRBV18 to TRBJ2-3; weak D call: TRBD2 (5 bases). The germline V gene has CDR1 KGHSH and CDR2 LQKENI. Trimming shortened V by 5 bases and J by 2 bases, and 17 bases separated the two germline ends. This CDR3 region has 16 residues. CDR3 in DNA: TGTGCCAGCTCAGATTTCGGGGTGCCCACCACAGATACGCAGTATTTT. The encoded protein is CASSDFGVPTTDTQYF.

V and J are TRBV28 and TRBJ1-4; possible D gene TRBD1, 5 bases. The CDR3 loop spans 14 amino acids. Trimming took 7 bases from V and 15 from J, leaving 24 bases between them. The germline CDR1 and CDR2 sequences are MDHEN and SYDVKM. CDR3 coding DNA: TGTGCCAGCACCAATCCTGGGGTCCGGGGCGGGGTGTTTTTT. It is translated as CASTNPGVRGGVFF.

Here the CDR3 reads CASIDRVYNEQFF. CDR3 coding DNA: TGTGCCAGCATCGACCGGGTCTACAATGAGCAGTTCTTC. The chain joins TRBV2 to TRBJ2-1, with unresolved D. V was pared by 7 bases and J by 3 bases, with 10 bases between. The CDR3 contains 13 residues. Germline loops: CDR1 SNHLY, CDR2 FYNNEI.

This clone was counted once. V gene TRBV15 combines with J gene TRBJ1-2; D unresolved. Germline V gene sequence: CDR1 LNHNV, CDR2 YYDKDF (reference sequence). V was clipped by 5 bases and J by 2 bases, with 12 bases between them. The CDR3 length is 14 residues. The CDR3, as DNA: TGTGCCACCAGCCCCCGATCAGCAAACTATGGCTACACCTTC. Translation: CATSPRSANYGYTF. Full variable domain (remainder filled in from reference TRBV15 and TRBJ1-2): DAMVIQNPRYQVTQFGKPVTLSCSQTLNHNVMYWYQQKSSQAPKLLFHYYDKDFNNEADTPDNFQSRRPNTSFCFLDIRSPGLGDTAMYLCATSPRSANYGYTFGSGTRLTVV.

The chain links TRBV6-5 to TRBJ1-1; tentative D call: TRBD1 (6 bases). The CDR3 is made up of 14 amino acids. Germline V gives CDR1 MNHEY, CDR2 SVGAGI. V was pared by 2 bases and J by 4 bases, with 11 bases between. The CDR3 region is CASSYKEGGTEAFF. In DNA form, the CDR3 reads TGTGCCAGCAGTTACAAAGAGGGGGGCACTGAAGCTTTCTTT.

The rearrangement joins TRBV5-3 to TRBJ1-6, with TRBD1 as a possible D gene (5 bases). TRBV5-3 is known as an ORF, though its function is uncertain. The germline V and J ends were trimmed by 1 base and 5 bases, with 19 bases remaining between them. The CDR3 runs 18 residues. CDR3 loop: CARSLMVVREPDNSPLHF. Here the CDR3 DNA reads TGTGCCAGAAGCTTGATGGTCGTCAGGGAACCAGATAATTCACCCCTCCACTTT.

The rearrangement uses TRBV9 and TRBJ1-2; weak D call: TRBD1 (5 bases). Germline loops: CDR1 SGDLS, CDR2 YYNGEE. Trimming cost V 5 bases and J 4 bases, with 12 bases left between them. The CDR3 is 13 amino acids. This chain's CDR3 is CASRREGRYGYTF. CDR3 nucleotides: TGTGCCAGCAGGAGGGAGGGACGCTATGGCTACACCTTC.

This chain connects TRBV6-6 to TRBJ2-7; possibly TRBD1 or TRBD2 for D (7 bases each). The CDR3 totals 14 residues. Germline V lookup: CDR1 MNHNY, CDR2 SVGAGI (reference sequence). Trimming took 7 bases from V and 2 from J, leaving 15 bases between them. CDR3 sequence (DNA): TGTGCCAGCACCCAGGGGGGGGGTCCCTACGAGCAGTACTTC. It specifies CASTQGGGPYEQYF.

The chain employs TRBV19 and TRBJ1-2; D may be TRBD1 (6 bases). CDR3 size: 15 residues. The germline V gene has CDR1 LNHDA and CDR2 SQIVND (reference sequence). The V end was cut by 7 bases, the J end by 3 bases, with 18 bases between. The CDR3 here is CASNTPGGADYGYTF. DNA of the CDR3: TGTGCCAGTAACACGCCCGGGGGCGCGGACTATGGCTACACCTTC.

J is TRBJ1-4 and V is TRBV7-9; D gene ambiguous. The V and J ends lost 0 bases and 4 bases respectively, with 9 bases between them. The germline gives CDR1 SEHNR, CDR2 FQNEAQ (reference sequence). The CDR3 runs to 15 residues. CDR3 sequence (DNA): TGTGCCAGCAGCTTAGCGGTGTCGCGTAATGAAAAACTGTTTTTT. This sequence encodes CASSLAVSRNEKLFF.

The V and J genes are TRBV7-2 and TRBJ2-7; a weak D match, TRBD2 (5 bases). From germline, CDR1 is SGHTA and CDR2 FQGNSA. CDR3 length: 14 residues. Trimming removed 8 bases at V and 0 bases at J, with 14 bases between. DNA of the CDR3: TGTGCCAGCCGTTCTCGCGGACTCTCCTACGAGCAGTACTTC. Encoded protein: CASRSRGLSYEQYF.

CDR3 DNA: TGTGCCAGCAGCAAAGGTGGTGAGACCCAGTACTTC. Amino acids: CASSKGGETQYF. V gene TRBV21-1 combines with J gene TRBJ2-5. TRBV21-1 is labeled a pseudogene. The length of the CDR3 is 12 residues.

The chain joins TRBV7-9 to TRBJ1-4; D gene uncertain. The germline CDR1 and CDR2 sequences are SEHNR and FQNEAQ (reference sequence). The CDR3 is made up of 15 amino acids. Trimming took 4 bases from V and 4 from J, leaving 13 bases between them. CDR3 in amino acids: CASSSPGGLNEKLFF. CDR3 DNA: TGTGCCAGCAGCTCCCCCGGTGGCCTTAATGAAAAACTGTTTTTT. The entire variable domain, with the rest obtained from reference TRBV7-9 and TRBJ1-4, is as follows: DTGVSQNPRHKITKRGQNVTFRCDPISEHNRLYWYRQTLGQGPEFLTYFQNEAQLEKSRLLSDRFSAERPKGSFSTLEIQRTEQGDSAMYLCASSSPGGLNEKLFFGSGTQLSVL.

The V call is TRBV4-3, the J call TRBJ2-1; the match to TRBD2 covers 8 bases. The length of the CDR3 is 20 residues. The germline gives CDR1 LGHNA, CDR2 YSLEER. With V trimmed by 0 bases and J by 2 bases, 15 bases remained unmatched. The CDR3 sequence: CASSQDPYGASGRAYNEQFF. The CDR3 DNA is TGCGCCAGCAGCCAAGACCCTTACGGGGCTAGCGGGCGGGCCTACAATGAGCAGTTCTTC.

The V call is TRBV11-2, the J call TRBJ2-4, with 9 bases identical to TRBD1. J was trimmed by 8 bases and V by 5 bases; bases with no gene match: 16. The CDR3 is 17 residues long. CDR1 and CDR2 (germline): SGHAT, FQNNGV. Here the CDR3 DNA reads TGTGCCAGCAGCGAACGAACCGGGACAGGGATAGGGGACATTCAGTACTTC. Residues: CASSERTGTGIGDIQYF.

J is TRBJ2-3 and V is TRBV10-3; perhaps TRBD2 as D (6 bases). Per germline, CDR1 ENHRY and CDR2 SYGVKD. The V and J ends lost 7 bases and 3 bases respectively, with 14 bases between them. This CDR3 comprises 14 residues. In nucleotides, the CDR3 is TGTGCCATCAACCCGGGAGTAGGGACAGATACGCAGTATTTT. Its translation is CAINPGVGTDTQYF.

The rearrangement uses TRBV7-9 and TRBJ2-3, with D possibly being TRBD1 (6 bases). Germline V gene sequence: CDR1 SEHNR, CDR2 FQNEAQ (reference sequence). Trimming pared 7 bases from V and 2 bases from J, leaving 16 bases between. The CDR3 is 15 residues long. The CDR3 protein is CASTLRTGPTDTQYF. CDR3 DNA: TGTGCCAGCACCCTTCGAACAGGGCCCACAGATACGCAGTATTTT.

This clone appeared a few times. The chain recombines TRBV5-6 with TRBJ2-7, with a possible D match to TRBD1 (6 bases). The germline V and J ends were trimmed by 4 bases and 3 bases, with 17 bases remaining between them. The CDR3 contains 15 residues. In germline, CDR1 is SGHDT, CDR2 YYEEEE. The CDR3: CASSPYRVRGYEQYF. The CDR3 nucleotides read TGTGCCAGCAGCCCATACAGGGTTAGGGGCTACGAGCAGTACTTC.

The genes are TRBV11-3 and TRBJ2-2; 7 bases line up with TRBD1. The ends lost 5 bases at V and 3 bases at J; junction bases unmatched: 6. The V gene's germline CDR1 is SGHNT and CDR2 YENEEA. The CDR3 is 15 amino acids. Here the CDR3 reads CASSPGTAYTGELFF. CDR3 DNA sequence: TGTGCCAGCAGCCCCGGGACAGCCTACACCGGGGAGCTGTTTTTT.

This clone was counted a single time. The rearrangement uses TRBV10-3 and TRBJ2-5; perhaps TRBD1 as D (6 bases). Trimming removed 5 bases from V and 4 bases from J, with 14 bases in between. The CDR3 contains 14 residues. CDR1 is ENHRY and CDR2 is SYGVKD in the germline V gene. DNA for the CDR3: TGTGCCATCAGTTCAACAGGGATGGGAGAGACCCAGTACTTC. It codes for CAISSTGMGETQYF.

This chain joins TRBV28 and TRBJ1-5; the D gene is possibly TRBD1 (5 bases). CDR3 length equals 17 residues. Germline V gene data show CDR1 as MDHEN and CDR2 as SYDVKM. Trimming pared 3 bases from V and 0 bases from J, leaving 15 bases between. The CDR3 region has the DNA TGTGCCAGCAGTTTTTCGGGGACGGGATATAGCAATCAGCCCCAGCATTTT. The encoded protein is CASSFSGTGYSNQPQHF.

The rearrangement joins TRBV18 to TRBJ2-3; 11 bases are shared with TRBD1. Germline V gene sequence: CDR1 KGHSH, CDR2 LQKENI. The CDR3 has 14 amino acids. J was trimmed by 4 bases and V by 10 bases; bases with no gene match: 7. Written as DNA, the CDR3 is TGTGCCACCAACGGACAGGGGGCGGCAGATACGCAGTATTTT. This translates into CATNGQGAADTQYF. Using reference TRBV18 and TRBJ2-3 for the parts outside the CDR3, the full variable domain is NAGVMQNPRHLVRRRGQEARLRCSPMKGHSHVYWYRQLPEEGLKFMVYLQKENIIDESGMPKERFSAEFPKEGPSILRIQQVVRGDSAAYFCATNGQGAADTQYFGPGTRLTVL.

V and J are TRBV7-9 and TRBJ2-3, with D perhaps matching TRBD1 (6 bases). This CDR3 is built from 14 residues. The V and J ends lost 3 bases and 5 bases respectively, with 12 bases between them. Germline values: CDR1 SEHNR, CDR2 FQNEAQ (reference sequence). CDR3 DNA: TGTGCCAGCAGCTTCCCAGGGGTAATAGATACGCAGTATTTT. It codes for CASSFPGVIDTQYF. The variable domain in full, with the rest retrieved from reference TRBV7-9 and TRBJ2-3, is DTGVSQNPRHKITKRGQNVTFRCDPISEHNRLYWYRQTLGQGPEFLTYFQNEAQLEKSRLLSDRFSAERPKGSFSTLEIQRTEQGDSAMYLCASSFPGVIDTQYFGPGTRLTVL.

This rearrangement joins TRBV30 to TRBJ1-5, with 7 bases that match TRBD1. Trimming removed 5 bases from V and 7 bases from J; junction bases left unmatched: 23. The CDR3 extends over 18 amino acids. The germline CDR1 and CDR2 sequences are GTSNPN and SVGIG (reference sequence). The CDR3 DNA reads as TGTGCCTGGCGGGGAGTCGGGGGGAGTCAGGGGGTCAACCAGCCCCAGCATTTT. It is translated as CAWRGVGGSQGVNQPQHF.

This sequence joins TRBV10-3 and TRBJ2-6; D is uncertain. The CDR3 is made up of 12 amino acids. Germline lookup yields CDR1 ENHRY and CDR2 SYGVKD. V dropped 10 bases and J dropped 4 bases, with 8 bases sitting between them. CDR3 region: CATQEGANVLTF. CDR3 sequence (DNA): TGTGCCACCCAGGAGGGGGCCAACGTCCTGACTTTC.

The J gene is TRBJ2-7, the V gene TRBV30, with a weak D call TRBD2 (6 bases). V lost 0 bases to trimming and J lost 3 bases, with 9 bases between them. Germline V gene data show CDR1 as GTSNPN and CDR2 as SVGIG (reference sequence). The CDR3 sequence is 13 residues long. The CDR3 protein is CAWSVKGLYEQYF. The CDR3 region has the DNA TGTGCCTGGAGTGTAAAGGGACTCTACGAGCAGTACTTC.